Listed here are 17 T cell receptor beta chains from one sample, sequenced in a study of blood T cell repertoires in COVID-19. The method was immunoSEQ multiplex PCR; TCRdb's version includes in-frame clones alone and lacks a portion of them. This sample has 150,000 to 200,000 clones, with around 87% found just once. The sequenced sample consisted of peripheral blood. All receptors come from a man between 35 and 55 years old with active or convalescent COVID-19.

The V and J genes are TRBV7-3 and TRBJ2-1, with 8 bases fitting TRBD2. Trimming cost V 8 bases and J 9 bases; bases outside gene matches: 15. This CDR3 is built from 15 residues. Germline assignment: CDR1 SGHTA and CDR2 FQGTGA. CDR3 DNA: TGTGCCAGCCATCCCTCCGGGGGGGGCTTTCGTGAGCAGTTCTTC. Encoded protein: CASHPSGGGFREQFF.

DNA for the CDR3: TGTGCCAGCAGTTCGTCAGGGGGGTTCCTTGAAGCTTTCTTT. Amino acids: CASSSSGGFLEAFF. The V and J genes are TRBV6-2 or TRBV6-3 and TRBJ1-1, with TRBD1 matching 7 bases. Germline lookup yields CDR1 MNHEY and CDR2 SVGEGT. CDR3 length: 14 residues. V shed 4 bases, J shed 7 bases, and the junction held 9 bases outside the gene matches.

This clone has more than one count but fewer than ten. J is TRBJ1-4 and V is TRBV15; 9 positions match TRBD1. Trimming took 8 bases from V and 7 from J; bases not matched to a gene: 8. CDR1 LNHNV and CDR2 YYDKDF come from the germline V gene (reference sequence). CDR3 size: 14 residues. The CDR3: CATHPGQGVEKLFF. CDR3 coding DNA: TGTGCCACCCATCCGGGACAGGGAGTTGAAAAACTGTTTTTT.

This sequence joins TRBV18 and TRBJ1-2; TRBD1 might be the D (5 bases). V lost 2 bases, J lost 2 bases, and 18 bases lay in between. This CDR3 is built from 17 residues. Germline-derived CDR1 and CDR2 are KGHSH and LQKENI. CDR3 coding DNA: TGTGCCAGCTCACCAAGAGTGAGGCAGGGTGGAAACTATGGCTACACCTTC. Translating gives CASSPRVRQGGNYGYTF.

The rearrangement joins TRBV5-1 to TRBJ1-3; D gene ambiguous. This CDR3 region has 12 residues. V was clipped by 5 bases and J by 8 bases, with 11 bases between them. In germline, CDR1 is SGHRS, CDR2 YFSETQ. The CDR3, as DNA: TGCGCCAGCAGTTCAACCGGGGACACCATATATTTT. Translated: CASSSTGDTIYF.

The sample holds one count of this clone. DNA for the CDR3: TGTGCCAGCAGCTTGTCCGACAGGGGATTTTACGAGCAGTACTTC. This sequence encodes CASSLSDRGFYEQYF. The chain combines TRBV11-2 with TRBJ2-7; 8 nucleotides align to TRBD1. This CDR3 comprises 15 residues. CDR1 SGHAT and CDR2 FQNNGV come from the germline V gene. Trimming took 3 bases from V and 4 from J; bases not matched to a gene: 8.

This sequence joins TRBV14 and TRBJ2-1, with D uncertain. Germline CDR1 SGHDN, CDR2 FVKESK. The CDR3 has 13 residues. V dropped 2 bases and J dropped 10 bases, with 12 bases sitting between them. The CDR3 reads CASSQSRVGEQFF. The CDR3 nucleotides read TGTGCCAGCAGCCAAAGCCGGGTAGGAGAGCAGTTCTTC. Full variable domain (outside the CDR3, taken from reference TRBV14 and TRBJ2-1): EAGVTQFPSHSVIEKGQTVTLRCDPISGHDNLYWYRRVMGKEIKFLLHFVKESKQDESGMPNNRFLAERTGGTYSTLKVQPAELEDSGVYFCASSQSRVGEQFFGPGTRLTVL.

The CDR3 bases are TGTGCCAGCAGCCAACAGGGTAGAACCTTCGGGGAGCTGTTTTTT. It codes for CASSQQGRTFGELFF. V gene TRBV14 combines with J gene TRBJ2-2, with D perhaps matching TRBD1 (5 bases). CDR1 SGHDN and CDR2 FVKESK come from the germline V gene. V shed 2 bases and J shed 7 bases, with 14 bases lying between them. The CDR3 has 15 amino acids.

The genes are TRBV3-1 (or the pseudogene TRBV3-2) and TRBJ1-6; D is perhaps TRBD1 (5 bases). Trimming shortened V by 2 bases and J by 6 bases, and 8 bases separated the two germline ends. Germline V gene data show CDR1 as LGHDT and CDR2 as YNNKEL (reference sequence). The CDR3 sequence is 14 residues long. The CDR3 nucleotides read TGTGCCAGCAGCCAAACAGGAACTAATTCACCCCTCCACTTT. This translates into CASSQTGTNSPLHF.

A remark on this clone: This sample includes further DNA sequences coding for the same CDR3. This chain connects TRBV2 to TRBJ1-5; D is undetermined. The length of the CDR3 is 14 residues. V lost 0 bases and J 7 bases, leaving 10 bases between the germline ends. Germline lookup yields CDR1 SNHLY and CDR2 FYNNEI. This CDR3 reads CASSEASGGQPQHF. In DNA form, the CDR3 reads TGTGCCAGCAGTGAAGCTTCGGGAGGGCAGCCCCAGCATTTT.

DNA for the CDR3: TGCACCAGCAGCCTGGGAGGACAGGGAGAATGTCAGCCCCAGCATTTT. It codes for CTSSLGGQGECQPQHF. This chain connects TRBV1 to TRBJ1-5; the D segment call TRBD1 is taken from the table without a DNA check. TRBV1 is classified as a pseudogene. The CDR3 is 16 amino acids.

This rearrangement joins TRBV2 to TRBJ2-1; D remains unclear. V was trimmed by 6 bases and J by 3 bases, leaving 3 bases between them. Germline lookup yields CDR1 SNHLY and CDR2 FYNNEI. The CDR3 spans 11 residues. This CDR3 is CASSYYNEQFF. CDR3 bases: TGTGCCAGCAGCTACTACAATGAGCAGTTCTTC.

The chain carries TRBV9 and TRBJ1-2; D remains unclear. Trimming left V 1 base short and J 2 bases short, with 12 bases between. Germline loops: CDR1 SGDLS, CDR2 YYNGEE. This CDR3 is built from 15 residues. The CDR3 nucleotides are TGTGCCAGCAGCGTATTCGGTAATCCAAACTATGGCTACACCTTC. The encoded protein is CASSVFGNPNYGYTF.

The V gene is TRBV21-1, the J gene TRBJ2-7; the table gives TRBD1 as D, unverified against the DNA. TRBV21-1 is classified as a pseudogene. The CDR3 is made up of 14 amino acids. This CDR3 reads CASSKMGQLYEQYF. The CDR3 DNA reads TGTGCCAGCAGCAAAATGGGACAGCTCTACGAGCAGTACTTC.

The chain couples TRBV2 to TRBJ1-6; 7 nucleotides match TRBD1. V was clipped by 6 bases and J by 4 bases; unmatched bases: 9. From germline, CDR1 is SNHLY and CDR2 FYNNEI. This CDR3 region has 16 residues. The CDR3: CASSQLKTGYNSPLHF. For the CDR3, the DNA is TGTGCCAGCAGCCAGTTAAAGACAGGGTATAATTCACCCCTCCACTTT.

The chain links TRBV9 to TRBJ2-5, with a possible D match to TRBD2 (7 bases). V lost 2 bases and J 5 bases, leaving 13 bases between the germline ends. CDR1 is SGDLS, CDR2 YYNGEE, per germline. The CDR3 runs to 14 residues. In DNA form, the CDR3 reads TGTGCCAGCAGCGTTGGGGGGGCCAGGGAGACCCAGTACTTC. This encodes CASSVGGARETQYF.

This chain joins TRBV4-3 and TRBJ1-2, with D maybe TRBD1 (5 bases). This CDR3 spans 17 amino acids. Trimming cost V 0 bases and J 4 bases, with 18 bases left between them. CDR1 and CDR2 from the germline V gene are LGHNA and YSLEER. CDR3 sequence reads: CASSQEGGPPGIYGYTF. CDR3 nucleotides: TGCGCCAGCAGCCAAGAAGGTGGTCCCCCAGGGATCTATGGCTACACCTTC.